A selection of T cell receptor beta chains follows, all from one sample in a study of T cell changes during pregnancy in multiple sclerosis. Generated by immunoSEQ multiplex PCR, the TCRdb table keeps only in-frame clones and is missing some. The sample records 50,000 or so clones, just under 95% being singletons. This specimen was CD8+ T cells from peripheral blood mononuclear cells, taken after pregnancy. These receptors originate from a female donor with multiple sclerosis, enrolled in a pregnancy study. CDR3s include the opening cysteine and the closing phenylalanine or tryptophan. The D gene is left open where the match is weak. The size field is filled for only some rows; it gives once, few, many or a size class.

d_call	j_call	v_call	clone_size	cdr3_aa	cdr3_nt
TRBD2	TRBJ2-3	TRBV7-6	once	CASSLRIAGGAGDTQYF	TGTGCCAGCAGCTTACGAATAGCGGGAGGGGCCGGAGATACGCAGTATTTT
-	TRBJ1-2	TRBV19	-	CASSIGQRYSSPYGYTF	TGTGCCAGTAGTATAGGACAGCGTTATTCGTCCCCCTATGGCTACACCTTC
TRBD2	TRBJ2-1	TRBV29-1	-	CSVAGTSSMDEQFF	TGCAGCGTCGCGGGGACTAGCAGTATGGATGAGCAGTTCTTC
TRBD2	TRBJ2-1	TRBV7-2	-	CASSRLAGGLDYNEQFF	TGTGCCAGCAGCCGTCTAGCGGGAGGGCTTGACTACAATGAGCAGTTCTTC
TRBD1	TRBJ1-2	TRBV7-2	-	CASTLGGASEGYTF	TGTGCCAGCACCCTAGGGGGCGCGTCCGAGGGCTACACCTTC
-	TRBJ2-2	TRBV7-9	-	CASSHRGGTGELFF	TGTGCCAGCAGCCACAGGGGAGGCACCGGGGAGCTGTTTTTT
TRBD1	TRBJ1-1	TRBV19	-	CASSPGQGAEAFF	TGTGCCAGTAGCCCGGGACAGGGGGCGGAAGCTTTCTTT
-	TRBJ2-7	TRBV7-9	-	CASSLGGYPEQYF	TGTGCCAGCAGCTTAGGAGGCTACCCCGAGCAGTACTTC
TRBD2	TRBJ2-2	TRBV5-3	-	CARSFLAGQSNTGELFF	TGTGCCAGAAGCTTCTTAGCGGGCCAATCAAACACCGGGGAGCTGTTTTTT
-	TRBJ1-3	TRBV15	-	CATSRPRGTGNTIYF	TGTGCCACCAGCCGTCCCAGGGGCACTGGAAACACCATATATTTT
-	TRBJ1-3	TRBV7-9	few	CASFMGNTIYF	TGTGCCAGCTTTATGGGAAACACCATATATTTT
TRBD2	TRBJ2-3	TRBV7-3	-	CASSLERGADTQYF	TGTGCCAGCAGCTTAGAGCGGGGGGCGGATACGCAGTATTTT
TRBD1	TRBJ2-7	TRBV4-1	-	CASSQVDGVRGLYEQYF	TGCGCCAGCAGCCAAGTAGATGGTGTCAGGGGGCTCTACGAGCAGTACTTC
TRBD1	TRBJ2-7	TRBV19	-	CASRGQGTYEQYF	TGTGCCAGTAGAGGACAGGGTACCTACGAGCAGTACTTC
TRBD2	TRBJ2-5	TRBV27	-	CASRTSGSGETQYF	TGTGCCAGCAGGACTAGCGGGAGTGGGGAGACCCAGTACTTC
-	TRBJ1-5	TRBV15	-	CATSRDGQSNQPQHF	TGTGCCACCAGCAGAGATGGACAGAGCAATCAGCCCCAGCATTTT
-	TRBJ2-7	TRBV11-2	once	CASSLGAGPSYEQYF	TGTGCCAGCAGCTTAGGGGCAGGGCCATCCTACGAGCAGTACTTC
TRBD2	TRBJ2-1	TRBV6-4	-	CASSDSTSGSNEQFF	TGTGCCAGCAGTGACTCGACTAGCGGGAGCAATGAGCAGTTCTTC
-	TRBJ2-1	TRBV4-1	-	CASSLQRSSYNEQFF	TGCGCCAGCAGTCTACAGAGAAGCTCCTACAATGAGCAGTTCTTC
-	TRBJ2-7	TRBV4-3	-	CASSQNWQGKPYEQYF	TGCGCCAGCAGCCAAAATTGGCAGGGAAAGCCCTACGAGCAGTACTTC
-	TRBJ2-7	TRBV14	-	CASSNIGGVRREQYF	TGTGCCAGCAGCAATATAGGGGGGGTAAGACGCGAGCAGTACTTC
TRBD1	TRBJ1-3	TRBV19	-	CASSPTTGRASGNTIYF	TGTGCCAGTAGTCCTACGACAGGGCGCGCCTCTGGAAACACCATATATTTT
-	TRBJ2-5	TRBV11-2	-	CASSLEWGTGETQYF	TGTGCCAGCAGCCTCGAGTGGGGGACTGGAGAGACCCAGTACTTC
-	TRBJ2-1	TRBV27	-	CASSLAGSSYNEQFF	TGTGCCAGCAGTTTAGCGGGGAGCTCCTACAATGAGCAGTTCTTC
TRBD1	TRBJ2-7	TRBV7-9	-	CASSPGTGRPYEQYF	TGTGCCAGCAGCCCCGGGACAGGGCGGCCCTACGAGCAGTACTTC
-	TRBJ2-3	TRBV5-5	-	CASSLVYRDTQYF	TGTGCCAGCAGCTTGGTTTATCGGGATACGCAGTATTTT
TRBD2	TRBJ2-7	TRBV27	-	CASSPLGEGSNYEQYF	TGTGCCAGCAGTCCCCTTGGGGAGGGGTCTAACTACGAGCAGTACTTC
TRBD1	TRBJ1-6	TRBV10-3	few	CAISESRTGDNSPLHF	TGTGCCATCAGTGAGTCTCGCACAGGGGATAATTCACCCCTCCACTTT
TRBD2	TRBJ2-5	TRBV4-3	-	CASSQAGLAGGQETQYF	TGCGCCAGCAGCCAAGCCGGACTAGCGGGGGGCCAAGAGACCCAGTACTTC
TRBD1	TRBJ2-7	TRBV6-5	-	CASSYQGQGYEQYF	TGTGCCAGCAGTTACCAGGGACAGGGCTACGAGCAGTACTTC
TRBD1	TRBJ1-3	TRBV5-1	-	CASSGTDSGNTIYF	TGCGCCAGCAGCGGGACAGACTCTGGAAACACCATATATTTT
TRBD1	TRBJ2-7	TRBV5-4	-	CASSYRDSIYEQYF	TGTGCCAGCAGCTACCGGGACAGCATCTACGAGCAGTACTTC